The next 4 T cell receptor beta chains were all read from a single sample in a study of identical twins' blood T cells (dated by TCRdb to 2013 to 2014). To prepare the library, 5' RACE was applied. TCRdb names Illumina Genome Analyzer IIx as the instrument used. TCRdb reanalyzed the raw reads on its own, using fastp at Q25 for trimming and MiXCR for clone calling, and kept in-frame beta chains. Rows merge per CDR3 protein into single entries with the most common DNA and genes. This sample holds 300,000 to 450,000 distinct CDR3 sequences; over 25% were observed only once. Together, the top ten hold more than 5.5% of the sample. Sequencing input: PBMCs. The receptors derive from a woman aged 18 to 55 in good health.

Regarding this clonotype: A single base separates this from a much larger clone, so it may be a read error. This chain joins TRBV11-3 and TRBJ2-2; D call uncertain. Trimming removed 1 base at V and 6 bases at J, with 6 bases between. Germline V gene lookup returns CDR1 SGHNT and CDR2 YENEEA. The CDR3 runs 13 residues. CDR3 amino acids: CASSLGQAGELFF. CDR3 nucleotide sequence: TGTGCCAGCAGCTTAGGCCAGGCCGGGGAGCTGTTTTTT.

This clonotype was seen a handful of times. V is TRBV5-1 and J is TRBJ2-3; D gene uncertain. Trimming took off 3 bases at V and 0 bases at J, with 8 bases between the two ends. CDR1 is SGHRS and CDR2 is YFSETQ in the germline V gene. The CDR3 length is 14 residues. DNA of the CDR3: TGCGCCAGCAGCTACCTAGTCAGCACAGATACGCAGTATTTT. Amino acid sequence: CASSYLVSTDTQYF. Complete variable domain (other parts from reference TRBV5-1 and TRBJ2-3): KAGVTQTPRYLIKTRGQQVTLSCSPISGHRSVSWYQQTPGQGLQFLFEYFSETQRNKGNFPGRFSGRQFSNSRSEMNVSTLELGDSALYLCASSYLVSTDTQYFGPGTRLTVL.

This rearrangement joins TRBV4-3 to TRBJ1-2; D not resolved. Per germline, CDR1 LGHNA and CDR2 YSLEER. CDR3 length: 15 amino acids. V lost 1 base and J lost 4, with 13 bases in between. The CDR3 protein is CASSQVVSAGYGYTF. The CDR3 DNA reads TGCGCCAGCAGCCAAGTGGTCTCTGCGGGCTATGGCTACACCTTC.

This clonotype was counted only a few times. J is TRBJ1-1 and V is TRBV27; tentative D call: TRBD1 (6 bases). The CDR3 is 14 residues long. V lost 7 bases and J lost 4, with 16 bases in between. Germline CDR1 MNHEY, CDR2 SMNVEV (reference sequence). CDR3 sequence (DNA): TGTGCCAGCAAGGACAGCATGCTGATCACTGAAGCTTTCTTT. Amino acids: CASKDSMLITEAFF.